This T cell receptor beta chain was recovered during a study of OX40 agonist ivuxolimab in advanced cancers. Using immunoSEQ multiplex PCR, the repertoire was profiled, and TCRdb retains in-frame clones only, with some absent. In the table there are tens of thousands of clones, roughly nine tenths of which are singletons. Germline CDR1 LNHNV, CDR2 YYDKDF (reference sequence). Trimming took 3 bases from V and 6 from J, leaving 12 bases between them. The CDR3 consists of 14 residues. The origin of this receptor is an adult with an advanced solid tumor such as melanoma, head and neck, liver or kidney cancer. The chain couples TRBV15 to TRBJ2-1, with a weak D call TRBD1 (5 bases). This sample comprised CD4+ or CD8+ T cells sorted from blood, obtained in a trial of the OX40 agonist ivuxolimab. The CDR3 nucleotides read TGTGCCACCAGCAGCCCTATAGGGGTCAATGAGCAGTTCTTC. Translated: CATSSPIGVNEQFF.